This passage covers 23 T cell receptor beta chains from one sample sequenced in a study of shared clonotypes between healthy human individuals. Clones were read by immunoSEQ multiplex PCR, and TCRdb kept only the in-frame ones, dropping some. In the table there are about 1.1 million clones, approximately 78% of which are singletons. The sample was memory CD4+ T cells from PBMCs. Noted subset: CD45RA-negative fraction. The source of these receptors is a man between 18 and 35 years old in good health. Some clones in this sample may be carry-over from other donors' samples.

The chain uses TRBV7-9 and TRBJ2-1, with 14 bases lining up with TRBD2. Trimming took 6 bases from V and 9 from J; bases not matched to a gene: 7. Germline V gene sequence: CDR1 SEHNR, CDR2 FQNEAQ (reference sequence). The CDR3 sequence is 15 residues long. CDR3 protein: CASRTGLAGVGEQFF. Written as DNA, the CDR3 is TGTGCCAGCAGGACGGGACTAGCGGGAGTCGGTGAGCAGTTCTTC.

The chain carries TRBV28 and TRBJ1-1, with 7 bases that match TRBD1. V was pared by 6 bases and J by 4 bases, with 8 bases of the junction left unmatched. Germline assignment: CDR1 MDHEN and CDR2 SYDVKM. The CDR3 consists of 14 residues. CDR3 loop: CASRETGEGTEAFF. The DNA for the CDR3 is TGTGCCAGCAGGGAAACAGGGGAAGGCACTGAAGCTTTCTTT. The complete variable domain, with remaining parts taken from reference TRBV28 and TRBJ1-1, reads DVKVTQSSRYLVKRTGEKVFLECVQDMDHENMFWYRQDPGLGLRLIYFSYDVKMKEKGDIPEGYSVSREKKERFSLILESASTNQTSMYLCASRETGEGTEAFFGQGTRLTVV.

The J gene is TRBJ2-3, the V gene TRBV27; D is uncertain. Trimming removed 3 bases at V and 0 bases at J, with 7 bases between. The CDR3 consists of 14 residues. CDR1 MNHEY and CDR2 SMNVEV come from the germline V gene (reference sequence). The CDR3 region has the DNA TGTGCCAGCAGTTTTAGGATAAGCACAGATACGCAGTATTTT. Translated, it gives CASSFRISTDTQYF.

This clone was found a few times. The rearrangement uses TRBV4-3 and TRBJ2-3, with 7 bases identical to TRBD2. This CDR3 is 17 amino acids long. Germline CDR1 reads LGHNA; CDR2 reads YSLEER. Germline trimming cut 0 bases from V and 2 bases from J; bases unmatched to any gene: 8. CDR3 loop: CASSQDVGGPHTDTQYF. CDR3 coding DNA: TGCGCCAGCAGCCAAGATGTGGGAGGGCCGCACACAGATACGCAGTATTTT.

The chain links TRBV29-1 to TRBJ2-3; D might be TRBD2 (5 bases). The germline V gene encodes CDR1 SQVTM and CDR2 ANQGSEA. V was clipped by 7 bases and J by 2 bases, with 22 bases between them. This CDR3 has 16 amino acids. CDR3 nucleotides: TGCAGCGCCCCTGGCCGAGCGGTTAGCCACACAGATACGCAGTATTTT. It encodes CSAPGRAVSHTDTQYF.

The CDR3, as DNA: TGTGCCAGCAGGCTAATGGAGTCCTACGAGCAGTACTTC. Protein: CASRLMESYEQYF. V is TRBV28 and J is TRBJ2-5; no reliable D call. With the DNA end fitting TRBJ2-7 better, the J assignment may be wrong. CDR1 and CDR2 (germline): MDHEN, SYDVKM. There are 13 residues in the CDR3.

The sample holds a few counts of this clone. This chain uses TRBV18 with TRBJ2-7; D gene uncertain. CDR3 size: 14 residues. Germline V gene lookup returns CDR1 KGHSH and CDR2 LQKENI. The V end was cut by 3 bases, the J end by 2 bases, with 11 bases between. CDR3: CASSPPRSTYEQYF. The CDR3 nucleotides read TGTGCCAGCTCACCTCCCCGGTCCACCTACGAGCAGTACTTC.

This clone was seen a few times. The CDR3 DNA follows: TGTGCCAGTAGCATTGAGGGACCTGGAAACACCATATATTTT. Translating it yields CASSIEGPGNTIYF. The chain combines TRBV19 with TRBJ1-3; a possible D gene is TRBD1 (5 bases). This CDR3 has 14 amino acids. Per germline, CDR1 LNHDA and CDR2 SQIVND (reference sequence). Trimming removed 6 bases at V and 2 bases at J, with 11 bases between. Filled out from reference TRBV19 and TRBJ1-3, the complete variable domain reads DGGITQSPKYLFRKEGQNVTLSCEQNLNHDAMYWYRQDPGQGLRLIYYSQIVNDFQKGDIAEGYSVSREKKESFPLTVTSAQKNPTAFYLCASSIEGPGNTIYFGEGSWLTVV.

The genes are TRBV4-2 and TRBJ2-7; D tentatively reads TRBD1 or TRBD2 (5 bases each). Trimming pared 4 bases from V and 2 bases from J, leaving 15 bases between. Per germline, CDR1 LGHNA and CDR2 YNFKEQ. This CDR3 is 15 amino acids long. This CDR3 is CASSRMGTETYEQYF. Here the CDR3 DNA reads TGTGCCAGCAGCCGCATGGGGACGGAGACCTACGAGCAGTACTTC.

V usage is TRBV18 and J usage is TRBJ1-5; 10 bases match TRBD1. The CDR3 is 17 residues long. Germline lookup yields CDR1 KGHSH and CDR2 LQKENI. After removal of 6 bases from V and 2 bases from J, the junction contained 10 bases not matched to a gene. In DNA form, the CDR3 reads TGTGCCAGCTCGGGGGGACAGGGGAAGCCTGGCAATCAGCCCCAGCATTTT. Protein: CASSGGQGKPGNQPQHF.

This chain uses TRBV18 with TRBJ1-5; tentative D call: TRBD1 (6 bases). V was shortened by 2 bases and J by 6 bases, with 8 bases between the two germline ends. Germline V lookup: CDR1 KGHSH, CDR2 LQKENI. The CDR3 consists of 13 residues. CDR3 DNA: TGTGCCAGCTCACCAGACAGGTTTCAGCCCCAGCATTTT. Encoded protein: CASSPDRFQPQHF.

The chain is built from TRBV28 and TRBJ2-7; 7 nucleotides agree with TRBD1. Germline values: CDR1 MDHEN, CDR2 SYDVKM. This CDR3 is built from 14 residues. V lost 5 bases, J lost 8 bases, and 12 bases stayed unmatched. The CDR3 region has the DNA TGTGCCAGCAGTCCAGGGACAGCAGATACGAAGCAGTACTTC. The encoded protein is CASSPGTADTKQYF.

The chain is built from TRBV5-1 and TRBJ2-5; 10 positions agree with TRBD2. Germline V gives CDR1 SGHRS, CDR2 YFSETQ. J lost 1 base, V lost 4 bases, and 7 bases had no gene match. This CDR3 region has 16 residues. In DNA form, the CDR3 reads TGCGCCAGCAGCAGCAGACTAGCGGGCTCCCAAGAGACCCAGTACTTC. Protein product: CASSSRLAGSQETQYF.

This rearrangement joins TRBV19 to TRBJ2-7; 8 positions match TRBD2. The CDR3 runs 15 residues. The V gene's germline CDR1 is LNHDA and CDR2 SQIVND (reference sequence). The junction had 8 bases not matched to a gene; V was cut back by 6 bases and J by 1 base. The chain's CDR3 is CASSRAGVESYEQYF. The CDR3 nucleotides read TGTGCCAGTAGCCGAGCGGGAGTTGAGTCCTACGAGCAGTACTTC.

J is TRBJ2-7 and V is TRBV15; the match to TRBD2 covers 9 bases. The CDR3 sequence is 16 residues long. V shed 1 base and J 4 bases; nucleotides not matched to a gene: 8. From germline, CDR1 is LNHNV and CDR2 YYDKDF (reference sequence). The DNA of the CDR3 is TGTGCCACCAGCAGAGTTTACCTAGCGGGACAATACGAGCAGTACTTC. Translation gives CATSRVYLAGQYEQYF.

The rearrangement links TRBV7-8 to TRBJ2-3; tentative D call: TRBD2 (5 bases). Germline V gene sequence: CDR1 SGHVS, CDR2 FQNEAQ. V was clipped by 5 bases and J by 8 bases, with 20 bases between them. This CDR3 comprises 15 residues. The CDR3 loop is CASSPERGFWGTQYF. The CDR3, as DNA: TGTGCCAGCAGCCCCGAGAGAGGGTTTTGGGGTACGCAGTATTTT.

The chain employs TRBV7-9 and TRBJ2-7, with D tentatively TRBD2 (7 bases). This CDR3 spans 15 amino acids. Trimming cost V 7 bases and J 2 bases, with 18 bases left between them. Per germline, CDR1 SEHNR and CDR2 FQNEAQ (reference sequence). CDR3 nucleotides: TGTGCCAGCACCAAACAGGGAGGGACAACCTACGAGCAGTACTTC. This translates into CASTKQGGTTYEQYF.

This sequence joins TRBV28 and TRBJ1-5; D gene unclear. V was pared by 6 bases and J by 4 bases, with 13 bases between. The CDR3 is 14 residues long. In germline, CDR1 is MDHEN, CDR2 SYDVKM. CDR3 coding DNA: TGTGCCAGCAGCTCGGCCCTTATAAATCAGCCCCAGCATTTT. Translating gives CASSSALINQPQHF. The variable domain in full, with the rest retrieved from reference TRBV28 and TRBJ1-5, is DVKVTQSSRYLVKRTGEKVFLECVQDMDHENMFWYRQDPGLGLRLIYFSYDVKMKEKGDIPEGYSVSREKKERFSLILESASTNQTSMYLCASSSALINQPQHFGDGTRLSIL.

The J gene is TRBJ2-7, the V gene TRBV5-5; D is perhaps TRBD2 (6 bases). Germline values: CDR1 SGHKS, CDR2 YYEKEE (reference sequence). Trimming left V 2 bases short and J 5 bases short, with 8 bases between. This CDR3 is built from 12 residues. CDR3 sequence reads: CASSFGGNEQYF. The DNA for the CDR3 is TGTGCCAGCAGCTTTGGAGGGAACGAGCAGTACTTC.

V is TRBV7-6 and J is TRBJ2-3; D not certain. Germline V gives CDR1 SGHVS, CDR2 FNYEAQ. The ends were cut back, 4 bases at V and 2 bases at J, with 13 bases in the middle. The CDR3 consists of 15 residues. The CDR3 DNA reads TGTGCCAGCAGCTCCCGGTCCGACTTCACAGATACGCAGTATTTT. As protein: CASSSRSDFTDTQYF.

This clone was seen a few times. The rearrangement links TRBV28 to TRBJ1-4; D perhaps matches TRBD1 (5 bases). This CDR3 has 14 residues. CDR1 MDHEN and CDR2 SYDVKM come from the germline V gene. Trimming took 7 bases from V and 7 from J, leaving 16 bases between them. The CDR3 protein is CASTYPGLSEKLFF. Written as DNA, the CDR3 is TGTGCCAGCACCTACCCAGGGCTCAGTGAAAAACTGTTTTTT.

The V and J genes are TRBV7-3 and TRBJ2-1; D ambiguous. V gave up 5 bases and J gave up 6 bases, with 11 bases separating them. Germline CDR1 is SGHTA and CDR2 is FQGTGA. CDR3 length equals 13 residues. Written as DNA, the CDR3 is TGTGCCAGCAGCCTCGTGGCTGGCAATGAGCAGTTCTTC. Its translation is CASSLVAGNEQFF.

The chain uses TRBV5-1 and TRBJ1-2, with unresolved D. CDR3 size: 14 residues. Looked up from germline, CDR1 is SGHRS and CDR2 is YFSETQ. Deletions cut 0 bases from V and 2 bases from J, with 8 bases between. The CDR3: CASSLEPGNYGYTF. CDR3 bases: TGCGCCAGCAGCTTGGAGCCGGGGAACTATGGCTACACCTTC.